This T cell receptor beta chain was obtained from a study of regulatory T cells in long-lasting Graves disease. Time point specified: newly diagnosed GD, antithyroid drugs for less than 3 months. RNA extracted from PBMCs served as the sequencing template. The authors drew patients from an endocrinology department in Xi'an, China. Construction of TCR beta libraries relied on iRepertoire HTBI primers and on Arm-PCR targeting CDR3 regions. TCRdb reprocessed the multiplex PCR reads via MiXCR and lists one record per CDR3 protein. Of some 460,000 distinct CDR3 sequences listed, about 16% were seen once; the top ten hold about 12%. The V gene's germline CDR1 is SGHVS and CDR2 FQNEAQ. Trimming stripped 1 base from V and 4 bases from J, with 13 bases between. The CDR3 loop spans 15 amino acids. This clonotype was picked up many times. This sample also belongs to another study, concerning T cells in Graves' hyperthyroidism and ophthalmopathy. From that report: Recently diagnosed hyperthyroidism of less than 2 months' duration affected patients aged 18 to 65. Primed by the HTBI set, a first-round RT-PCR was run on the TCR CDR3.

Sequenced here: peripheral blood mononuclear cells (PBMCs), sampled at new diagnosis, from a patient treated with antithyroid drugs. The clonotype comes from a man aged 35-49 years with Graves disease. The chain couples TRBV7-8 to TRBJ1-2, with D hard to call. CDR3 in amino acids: CASSLVGSNPYGYTF. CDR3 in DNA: TGTGCCAGCAGCTTAGTGGGTAGCAACCCCTATGGCTACACCTTC.